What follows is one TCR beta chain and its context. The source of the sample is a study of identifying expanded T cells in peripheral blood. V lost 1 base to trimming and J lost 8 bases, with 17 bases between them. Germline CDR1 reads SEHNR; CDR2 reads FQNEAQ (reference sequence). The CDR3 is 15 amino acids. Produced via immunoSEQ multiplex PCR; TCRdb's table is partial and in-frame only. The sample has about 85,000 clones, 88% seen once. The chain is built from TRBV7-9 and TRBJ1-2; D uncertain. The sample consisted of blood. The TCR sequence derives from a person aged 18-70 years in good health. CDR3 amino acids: CASSLEAGILVGYTF. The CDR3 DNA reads TGTGCCAGCAGCTTAGAAGCGGGTATTCTTGTAGGCTACACCTTC.